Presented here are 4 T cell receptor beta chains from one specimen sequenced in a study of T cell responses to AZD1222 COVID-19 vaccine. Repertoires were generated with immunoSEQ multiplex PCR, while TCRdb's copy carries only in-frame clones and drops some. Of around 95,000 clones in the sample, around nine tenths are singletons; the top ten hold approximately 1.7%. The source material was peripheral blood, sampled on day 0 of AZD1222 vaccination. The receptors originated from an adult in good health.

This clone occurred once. The CDR3 loop is CASSFGQGNTGELFF. The CDR3 DNA follows: TGTGCCAGCAGCTTCGGACAGGGGAACACCGGGGAGCTGTTTTTT. This sequence joins TRBV5-4 and TRBJ2-2; 8 bases align to TRBD1. The CDR3 has 15 amino acids. V lost 2 bases and J lost 1; bases outside the gene matches: 1. Germline V gives CDR1 SGHNT, CDR2 YYREEE (reference sequence).

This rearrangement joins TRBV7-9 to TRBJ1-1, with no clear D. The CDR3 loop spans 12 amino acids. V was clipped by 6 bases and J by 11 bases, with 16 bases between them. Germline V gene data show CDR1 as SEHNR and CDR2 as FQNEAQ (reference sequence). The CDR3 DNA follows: TGTGCCAGCAGAGACTACGGGCGGTTTGCTTTCTTT. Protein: CASRDYGRFAFF.

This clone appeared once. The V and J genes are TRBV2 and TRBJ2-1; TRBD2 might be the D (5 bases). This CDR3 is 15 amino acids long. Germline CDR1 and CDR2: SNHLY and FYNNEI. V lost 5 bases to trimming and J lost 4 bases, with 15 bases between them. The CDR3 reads CASSRLPTGYNEQFF. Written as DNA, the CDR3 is TGTGCCAGCAGTAGACTACCCACTGGATACAATGAGCAGTTCTTC. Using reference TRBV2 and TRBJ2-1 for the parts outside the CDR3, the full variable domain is EPEVTQTPSHQVTQMGQEVILRCVPISNHLYFYWYRQILGQKVEFLVSFYNNEISEKSEIFDDQFSVERPDGSNFTLKIRSTKLEDSAMYFCASSRLPTGYNEQFFGPGTRLTVL.

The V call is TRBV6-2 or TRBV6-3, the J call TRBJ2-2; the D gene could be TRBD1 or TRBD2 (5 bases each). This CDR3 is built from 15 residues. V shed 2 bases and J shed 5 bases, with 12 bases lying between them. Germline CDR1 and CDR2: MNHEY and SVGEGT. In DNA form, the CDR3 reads TGTGCCAGCAGTTACGTTGGGGGTTTAACCGGGGAGCTGTTTTTT. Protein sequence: CASSYVGGLTGELFF.